These 7 T cell receptor beta chains originate from one sample sequenced in a study of shared clonotypes between healthy human individuals. Libraries were prepared by immunoSEQ multiplex PCR; TCRdb keeps only in-frame clonotypes and omits some of them. The data show about 1 million clones, 78% seen once. Sequencing was performed on memory CD4+ T cells from PBMCs. Subset noted: CD45RA-negative fraction. The receptors originated from a man between 18 and 29 years old in good health. Some clones in this sample may be carry-over from other donors' samples.

V is TRBV20-1 and J is TRBJ2-1; D ambiguous. The CDR3 is 11 residues long. With 1 base removed from V and 8 bases from J, the gap between germline ends came to 6 bases. Per germline, CDR1 DFQATT and CDR2 SNEGSKA (reference sequence). CDR3 region: CSARGVHEQFF. The DNA for the CDR3 is TGCAGTGCTAGAGGGGTACATGAGCAGTTCTTC.

This clone was picked up one time. This chain connects TRBV28 to TRBJ1-4, with D hard to call. The CDR3 runs 12 residues. Trimming left V 4 bases short and J 10 bases short, with 10 bases between. The V gene's germline CDR1 is MDHEN and CDR2 SYDVKM. CDR3 coding DNA: TGTGCCAGCAGTTCGACGTCTGGAAAACTGTTTTTT. This gives the protein CASSSTSGKLFF.

This clone was seen many times. This rearrangement joins TRBV27 to TRBJ1-2; 9 bases align to TRBD1. The CDR3 length is 14 residues. With 4 bases clipped from V and 6 bases from J, the junction kept 6 bases outside the gene matches. Germline V gives CDR1 MNHEY, CDR2 SMNVEV (reference sequence). CDR3 sequence: CASSSGQGSDGYTF. The DNA for the CDR3 is TGTGCCAGCAGTTCCGGACAGGGGTCGGATGGCTACACCTTC.

V and J are TRBV28 and TRBJ2-2; D is unresolved. Per germline, CDR1 MDHEN and CDR2 SYDVKM. V lost 8 bases and J 1 base, leaving 8 bases between the germline ends. The CDR3 spans 13 residues. In DNA form, the CDR3 reads TGTGCCAGCGAGGAGAGGAACACCGGGGAGCTGTTTTTT. Amino acids: CASEERNTGELFF. The variable domain in full, completed from reference TRBV28 and TRBJ2-2, reads DVKVTQSSRYLVKRTGEKVFLECVQDMDHENMFWYRQDPGLGLRLIYFSYDVKMKEKGDIPEGYSVSREKKERFSLILESASTNQTSMYLCASEERNTGELFFGEGSRLTVL.

V and J are TRBV2 and TRBJ2-1, with 10 bases matching TRBD2. CDR3 size: 14 residues. CDR1 SNHLY and CDR2 FYNNEI come from the germline V gene. With V trimmed by 8 bases and J by 2 bases, 3 bases remained unmatched. DNA of the CDR3: TGTGCCAGCGCCGGACTAGCGGCCTACAATGAGCAGTTCTTC. Protein product: CASAGLAAYNEQFF.

The genes are TRBV10-3 and TRBJ2-3; 11 nucleotides agree with TRBD2. Germline CDR1 and CDR2: ENHRY and SYGVKD. This CDR3 is 15 amino acids long. The ends lost 10 bases at V and 4 bases at J; junction bases unmatched: 10. CDR3 sequence (DNA): TGTGCCACCGGAACTAGCGGGAGCTTGGCAGATACGCAGTATTTT. Translated, it gives CATGTSGSLADTQYF.

The chain combines TRBV19 with TRBJ2-5, with 8 bases matching TRBD1. Germline trimming cut 6 bases from V and 4 bases from J; bases unmatched to any gene: 4. CDR1 and CDR2 (germline): LNHDA, SQIVND (reference sequence). CDR3 length equals 13 residues. The CDR3 loop is CASSRGLRETQYF. CDR3 DNA: TGTGCCAGTAGCAGGGGGCTTCGAGAGACCCAGTACTTC.